This TCR beta chain was identified in a study of CD8 T cells in ankylosing spondylitis. Findings of the study overall: Disease-linked clones were CD8+ and relatively rare in peripheral blood. Reported data indicate significant enrichment of disease-linked clones within matched ankylosing spondylitis synovial fluid.

TCRdb passed the 5' RACE reads through MiXCR, listing each CDR3 protein once. This table has 150,000 to 200,000 distinct CDR3 sequences, 9.5% to 13% appearing once. The table lists this clonotype with many counts. Its antigen is as yet unknown. This CDR3 contains 14 residues. V lost 3 bases and J lost 4; bases outside the gene matches: 6. CDR1 is SGHKS and CDR2 is YYEKEE in the germline V gene (reference sequence). The sequenced material came from blood, either unsorted or a sorted T cell fraction (not recorded which). The source is a male donor with ankylosing spondylitis or in good health (not recorded which). The chain combines TRBV5-5 with TRBJ2-7; 8 bases line up with TRBD1. CDR3 sequence (DNA): TGTGCCAGCAGCTCCGCGACAGGGGAGTACGAGCAGTACTTC. Its translation is CASSSATGEYEQYF. The full variable domain, its missing parts supplied by reference TRBV5-5 and TRBJ2-7, is DAGVTQSPTHLIKTRGQQVTLRCSPISGHKSVSWYQQVLGQGPQFIFQYYEKEERGRGNFPDRFSARQFPNYSSELNVNALLLGDSALYLCASSSATGEYEQYFGPGTRLTVT.